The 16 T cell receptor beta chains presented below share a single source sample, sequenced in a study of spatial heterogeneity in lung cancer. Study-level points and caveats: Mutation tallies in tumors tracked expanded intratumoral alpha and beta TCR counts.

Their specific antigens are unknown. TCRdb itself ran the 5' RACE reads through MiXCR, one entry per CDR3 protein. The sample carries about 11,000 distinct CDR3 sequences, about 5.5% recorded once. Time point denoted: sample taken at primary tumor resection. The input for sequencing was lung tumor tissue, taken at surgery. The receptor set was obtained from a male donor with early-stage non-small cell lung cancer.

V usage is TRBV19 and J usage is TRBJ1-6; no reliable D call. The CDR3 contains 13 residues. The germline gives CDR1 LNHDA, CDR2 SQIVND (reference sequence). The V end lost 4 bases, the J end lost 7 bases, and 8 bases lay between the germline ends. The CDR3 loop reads CASSTPENSPLHF. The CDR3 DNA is TGTGCCAGTAGTACCCCGGAAAATTCACCCCTCCACTTT.

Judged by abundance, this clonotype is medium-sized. CDR3 nucleotide sequence: TGCAGTGCTACACCCACAGGGGCCACTGAAGCTTTCTTT. Its translation is CSATPTGATEAFF. The V gene is TRBV20-1, the J gene TRBJ1-1; TRBD1 aligns across 7 bases. The junction had 6 bases not matched to a gene; V was cut back by 4 bases and J by 4 bases. This CDR3 spans 13 amino acids. Per germline, CDR1 DFQATT and CDR2 SNEGSKA (reference sequence).

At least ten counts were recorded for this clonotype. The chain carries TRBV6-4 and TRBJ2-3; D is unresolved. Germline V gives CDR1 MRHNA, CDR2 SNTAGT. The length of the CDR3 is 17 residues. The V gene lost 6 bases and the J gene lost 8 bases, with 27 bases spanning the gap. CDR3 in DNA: TGTGCCAGCAGCCCCACTCCGCTAGTATTCAGTCTCGCTACGCAGTATTTT. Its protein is CASSPTPLVFSLATQYF.

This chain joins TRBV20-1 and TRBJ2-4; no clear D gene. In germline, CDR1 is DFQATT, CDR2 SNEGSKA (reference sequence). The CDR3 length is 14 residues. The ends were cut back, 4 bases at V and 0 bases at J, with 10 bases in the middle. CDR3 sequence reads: CSATPATAKNIQYF. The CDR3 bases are TGCAGTGCTACCCCAGCTACAGCCAAAAACATTCAGTACTTC.

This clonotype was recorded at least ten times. CDR3 nucleotides: TGTGCCAGCAGGATACAGCAAGGCGGCTACACCTTC. This encodes CASRIQQGGYTF. V and J are TRBV28 and TRBJ1-2, with D unclear. Trimming removed 6 bases from V and 8 bases from J, with 13 bases in between. The CDR3 covers 12 residues. Germline V gene sequence: CDR1 MDHEN, CDR2 SYDVKM.

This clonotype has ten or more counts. Here the CDR3 DNA reads TGCAGTGCTAGAGAGAGTGGTCGGATCAATCAGCCCCAGCATTTT. The encoded protein is CSARESGRINQPQHF. The J gene is TRBJ1-5, the V gene TRBV20-1; no reliable D call. The CDR3 has 15 amino acids. The germline CDR1 and CDR2 sequences are DFQATT and SNEGSKA (reference sequence). The V gene lost 0 bases and the J gene lost 3 bases, with 12 bases spanning the gap.

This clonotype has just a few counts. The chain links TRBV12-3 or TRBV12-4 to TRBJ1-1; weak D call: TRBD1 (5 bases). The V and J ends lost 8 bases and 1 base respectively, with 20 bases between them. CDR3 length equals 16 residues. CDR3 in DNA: TGTGCCAGCTCTACACTCTGGGGCCCACGGAACACTGAAGCTTTCTTT. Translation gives CASSTLWGPRNTEAFF.

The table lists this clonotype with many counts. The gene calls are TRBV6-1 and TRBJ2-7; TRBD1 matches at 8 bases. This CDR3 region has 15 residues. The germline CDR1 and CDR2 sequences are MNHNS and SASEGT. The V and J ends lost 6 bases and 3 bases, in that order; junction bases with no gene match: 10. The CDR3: CASSLTGTGDYEQYF. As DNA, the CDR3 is TGTGCCAGCAGCCTAACCGGGACAGGTGACTACGAGCAGTACTTC.

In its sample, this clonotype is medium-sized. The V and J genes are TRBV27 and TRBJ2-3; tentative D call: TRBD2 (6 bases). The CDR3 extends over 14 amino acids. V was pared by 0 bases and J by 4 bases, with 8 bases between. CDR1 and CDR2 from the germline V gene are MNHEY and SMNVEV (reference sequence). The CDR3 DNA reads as TGTGCCAGCAGTTTATCCCCGGGGGCAGATACGCAGTATTTT. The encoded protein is CASSLSPGADTQYF.

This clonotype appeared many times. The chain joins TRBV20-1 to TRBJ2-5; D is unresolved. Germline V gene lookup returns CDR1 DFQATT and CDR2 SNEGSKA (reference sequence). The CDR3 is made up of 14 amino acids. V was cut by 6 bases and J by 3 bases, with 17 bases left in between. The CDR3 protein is CSAGRLIGEETQYF. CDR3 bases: TGCAGTGCGGGCAGACTTATTGGGGAAGAGACCCAGTACTTC.

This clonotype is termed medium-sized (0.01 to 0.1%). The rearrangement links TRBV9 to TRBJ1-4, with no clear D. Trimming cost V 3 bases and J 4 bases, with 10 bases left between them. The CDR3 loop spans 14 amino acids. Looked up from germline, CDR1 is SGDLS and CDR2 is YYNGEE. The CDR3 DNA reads TGTGCCAGCAGCGGCAGAGCTGGTAATGAAAAACTGTTTTTT. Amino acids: CASSGRAGNEKLFF. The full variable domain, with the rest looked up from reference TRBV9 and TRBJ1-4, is DSGVTQTPKHLITATGQRVTLRCSPRSGDLSVYWYQQSLDQGLQFLIQYYNGEERAKGNILERFSAQQFPDLHSELNLSSLELGDSALYFCASSGRAGNEKLFFGSGTQLSVL.

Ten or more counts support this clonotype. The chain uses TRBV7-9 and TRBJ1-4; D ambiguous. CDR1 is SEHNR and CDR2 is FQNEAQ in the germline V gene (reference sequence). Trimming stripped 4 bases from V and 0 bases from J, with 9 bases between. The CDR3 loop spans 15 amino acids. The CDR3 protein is CASSSTGATNEKLFF. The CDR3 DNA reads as TGTGCCAGCAGCTCCACGGGAGCAACTAATGAAAAACTGTTTTTT.

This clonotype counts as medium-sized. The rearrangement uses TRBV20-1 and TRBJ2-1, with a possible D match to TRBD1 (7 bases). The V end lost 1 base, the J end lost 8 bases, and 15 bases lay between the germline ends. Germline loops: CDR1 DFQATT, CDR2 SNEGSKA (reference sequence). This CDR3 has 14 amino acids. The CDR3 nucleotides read TGCAGTGCTAGAGTGGAGGGGGCCCGGGATGAGCAGTTCTTC. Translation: CSARVEGARDEQFF.

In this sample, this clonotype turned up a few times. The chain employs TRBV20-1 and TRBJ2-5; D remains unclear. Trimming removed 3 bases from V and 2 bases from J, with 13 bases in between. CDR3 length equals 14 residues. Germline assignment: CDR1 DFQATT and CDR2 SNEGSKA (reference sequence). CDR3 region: CSASADQTQETQYF. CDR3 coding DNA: TGCAGTGCTAGCGCAGACCAAACTCAAGAGACCCAGTACTTC.

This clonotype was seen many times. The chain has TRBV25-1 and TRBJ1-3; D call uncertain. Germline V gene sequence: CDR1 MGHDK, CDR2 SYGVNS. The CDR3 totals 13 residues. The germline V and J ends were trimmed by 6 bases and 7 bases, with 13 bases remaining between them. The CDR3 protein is CASRMEGSNTIYF. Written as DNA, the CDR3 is TGTGCCAGCAGGATGGAGGGATCGAACACCATATATTTT.

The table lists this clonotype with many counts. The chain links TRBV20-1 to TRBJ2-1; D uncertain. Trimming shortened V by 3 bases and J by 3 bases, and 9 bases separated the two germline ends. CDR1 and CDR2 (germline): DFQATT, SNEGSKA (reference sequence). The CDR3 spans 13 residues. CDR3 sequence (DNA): TGCAGTGCTAGCGGGTTCATCTACAATGAGCAGTTCTTC. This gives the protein CSASGFIYNEQFF.